This T cell receptor beta chain was identified during a study of T cell changes during pregnancy in multiple sclerosis. This clone rates as medium-sized. Trimming removed 4 bases at V and 4 bases at J, with 17 bases between. CDR1 and CDR2 from the germline V gene are SGHVS and FQNEAQ. This CDR3 spans 16 amino acids. Assay used: immunoSEQ multiplex PCR; TCRdb lists only in-frame clones, some missing. The repertoire consists of approximately 9,300 clones, with nearly 85% occurring once and the leading ten covering under 20%. J is TRBJ1-3 and V is TRBV7-8; D may be TRBD1 (5 bases). The clonotype originates from a female donor in good health, enrolled as a control in a pregnancy study. The input for sequencing was CD8+ T cells from peripheral blood mononuclear cells, taken in the third trimester of pregnancy. CDR3 sequence (DNA): TGTGCCAGCAGCTCCCTGTTACAGGCGGAGGGAAACACCATATATTTT. This sequence encodes CASSSLLQAEGNTIYF.